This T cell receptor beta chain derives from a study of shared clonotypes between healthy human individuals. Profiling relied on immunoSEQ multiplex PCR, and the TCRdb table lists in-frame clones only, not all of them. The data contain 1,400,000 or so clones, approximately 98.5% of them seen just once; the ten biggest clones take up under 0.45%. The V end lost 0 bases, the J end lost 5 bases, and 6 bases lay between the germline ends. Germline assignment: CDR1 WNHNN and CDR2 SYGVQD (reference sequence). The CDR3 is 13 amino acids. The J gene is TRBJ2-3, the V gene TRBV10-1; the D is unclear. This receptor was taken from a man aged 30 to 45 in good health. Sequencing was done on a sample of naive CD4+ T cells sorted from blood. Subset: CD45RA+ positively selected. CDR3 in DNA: TGCGCCAGCAGTGAGTCGGGGATAGATACGCAGTATTTT. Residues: CASSESGIDTQYF.